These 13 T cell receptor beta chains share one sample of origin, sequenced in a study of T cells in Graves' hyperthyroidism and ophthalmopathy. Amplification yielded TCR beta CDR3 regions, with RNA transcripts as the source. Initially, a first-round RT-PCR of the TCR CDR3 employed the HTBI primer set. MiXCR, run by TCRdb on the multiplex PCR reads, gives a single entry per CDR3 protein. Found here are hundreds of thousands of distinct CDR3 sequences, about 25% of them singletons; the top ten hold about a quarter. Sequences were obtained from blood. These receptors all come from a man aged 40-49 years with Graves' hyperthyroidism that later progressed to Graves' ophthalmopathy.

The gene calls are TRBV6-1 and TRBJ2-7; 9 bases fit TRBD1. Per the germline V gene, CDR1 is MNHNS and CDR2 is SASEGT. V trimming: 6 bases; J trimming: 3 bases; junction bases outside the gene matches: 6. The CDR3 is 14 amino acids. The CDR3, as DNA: TGTGCCAGCAGAGCACAGGGGGCGAGCTACGAGCAGTACTTC. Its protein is CASRAQGASYEQYF.

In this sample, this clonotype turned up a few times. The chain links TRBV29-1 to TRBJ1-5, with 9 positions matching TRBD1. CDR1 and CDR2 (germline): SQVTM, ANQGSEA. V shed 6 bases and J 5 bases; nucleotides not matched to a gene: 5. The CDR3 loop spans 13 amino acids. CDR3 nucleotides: TGCAGCGTGCGGACAGGGGTGGATCAGCCCCAGCATTTT. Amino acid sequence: CSVRTGVDQPQHF.

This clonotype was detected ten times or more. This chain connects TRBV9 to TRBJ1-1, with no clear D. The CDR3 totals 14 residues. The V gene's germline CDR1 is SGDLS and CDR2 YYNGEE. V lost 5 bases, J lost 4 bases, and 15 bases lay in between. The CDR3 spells CASSPRDTGTEAFF. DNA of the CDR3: TGTGCCAGCAGTCCGAGGGATACGGGCACTGAAGCTTTCTTT.

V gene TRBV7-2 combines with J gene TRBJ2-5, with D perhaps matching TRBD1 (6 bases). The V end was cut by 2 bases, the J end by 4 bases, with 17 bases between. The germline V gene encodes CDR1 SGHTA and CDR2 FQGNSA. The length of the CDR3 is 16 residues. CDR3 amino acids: CASSLLFQGSGETQYF. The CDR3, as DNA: TGTGCCAGCAGCTTACTATTTCAGGGGTCGGGAGAGACCCAGTACTTC.

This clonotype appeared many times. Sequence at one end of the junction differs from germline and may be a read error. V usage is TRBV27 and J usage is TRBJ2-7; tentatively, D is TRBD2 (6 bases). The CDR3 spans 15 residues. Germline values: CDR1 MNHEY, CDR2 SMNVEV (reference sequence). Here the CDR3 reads CASSLTPGVPYEQYF. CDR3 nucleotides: TGCGCCAGCAGTCTAACGCCGGGAGTACCCTACGAGCAGTACTTC.

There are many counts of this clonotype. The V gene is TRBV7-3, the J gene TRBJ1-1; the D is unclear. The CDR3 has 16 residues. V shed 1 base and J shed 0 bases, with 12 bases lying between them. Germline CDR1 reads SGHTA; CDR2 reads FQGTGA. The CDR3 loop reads CASSLSGPFMNTEAFF. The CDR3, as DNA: TGTGCCAGCAGCTTAAGCGGGCCTTTCATGAACACTGAAGCTTTCTTT.

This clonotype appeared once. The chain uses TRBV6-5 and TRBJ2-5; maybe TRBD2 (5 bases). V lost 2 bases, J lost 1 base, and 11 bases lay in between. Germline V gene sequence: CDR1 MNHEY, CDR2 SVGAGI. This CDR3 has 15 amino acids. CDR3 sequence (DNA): TGTGCCAGCAGTTACCGGGGAGAGGGCCAAGAGACCCAGTACTTC. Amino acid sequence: CASSYRGEGQETQYF.

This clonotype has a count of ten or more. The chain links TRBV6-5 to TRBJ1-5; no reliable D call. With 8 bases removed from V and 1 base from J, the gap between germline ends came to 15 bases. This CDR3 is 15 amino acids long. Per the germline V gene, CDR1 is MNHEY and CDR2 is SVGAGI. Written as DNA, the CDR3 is TGTGCCAGCGTTAACCTGCCCGGGAGCAATCAGCCCCAGCATTTT. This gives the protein CASVNLPGSNQPQHF.

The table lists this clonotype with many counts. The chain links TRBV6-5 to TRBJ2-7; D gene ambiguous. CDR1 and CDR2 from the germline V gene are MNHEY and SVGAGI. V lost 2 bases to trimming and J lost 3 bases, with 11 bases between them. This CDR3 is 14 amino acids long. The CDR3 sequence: CASSYQANNYEQYF. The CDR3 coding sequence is TGTGCCAGCAGTTACCAGGCAAATAACTACGAGCAGTACTTC.

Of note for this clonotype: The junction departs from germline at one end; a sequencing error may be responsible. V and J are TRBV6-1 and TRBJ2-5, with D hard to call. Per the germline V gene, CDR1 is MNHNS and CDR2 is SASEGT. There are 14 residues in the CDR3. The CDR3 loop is CASSDRPLQETQYF. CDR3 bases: TGTGCCAGCAGTGACCGGCCGCTCCAAGAAACCCAGTACTTC.

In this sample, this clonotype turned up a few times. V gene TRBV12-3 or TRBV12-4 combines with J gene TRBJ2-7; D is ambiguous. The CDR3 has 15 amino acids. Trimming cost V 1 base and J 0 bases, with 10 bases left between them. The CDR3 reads CASSLDSGISYEQYF. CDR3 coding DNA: TGTGCCAGCAGTTTAGATTCCGGAATCTCCTACGAGCAGTACTTC.

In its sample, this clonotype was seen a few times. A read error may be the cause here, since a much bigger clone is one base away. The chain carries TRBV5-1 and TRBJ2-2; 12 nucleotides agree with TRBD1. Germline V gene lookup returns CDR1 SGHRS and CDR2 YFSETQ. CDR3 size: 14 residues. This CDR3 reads CASSLGQGAGELSF. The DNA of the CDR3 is TGCGCCAGCAGCCTGGGACAGGGGGCCGGGGAGCTGTCTTTT.

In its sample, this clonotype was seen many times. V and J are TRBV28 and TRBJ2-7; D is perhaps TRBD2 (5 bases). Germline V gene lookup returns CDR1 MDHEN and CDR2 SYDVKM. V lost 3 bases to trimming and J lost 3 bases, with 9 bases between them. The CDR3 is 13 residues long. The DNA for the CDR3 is TGTGCCAGCAGTTTTTCGGAGGACTACGAGCAGTACTTC. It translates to CASSFSEDYEQYF.